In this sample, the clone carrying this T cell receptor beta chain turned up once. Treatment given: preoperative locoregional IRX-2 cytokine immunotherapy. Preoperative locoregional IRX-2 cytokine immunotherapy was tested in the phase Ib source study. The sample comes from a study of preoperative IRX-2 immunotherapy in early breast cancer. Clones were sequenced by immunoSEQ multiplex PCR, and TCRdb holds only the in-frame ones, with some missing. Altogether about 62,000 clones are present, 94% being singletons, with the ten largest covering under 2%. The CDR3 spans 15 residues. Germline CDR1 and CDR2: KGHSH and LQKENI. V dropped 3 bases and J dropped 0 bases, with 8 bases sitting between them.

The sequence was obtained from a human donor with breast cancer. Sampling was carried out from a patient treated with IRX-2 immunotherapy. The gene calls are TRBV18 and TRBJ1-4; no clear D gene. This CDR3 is CASSPRLATNEKLFF. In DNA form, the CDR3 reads TGTGCCAGCTCACCCCGACTCGCAACTAATGAAAAACTGTTTTTT.